This T cell receptor (beta chain) was identified in a study of T cells in Graves' hyperthyroidism and ophthalmopathy. Study-level points and caveats: Ophthalmopathy prediction by the model preceded onset by a median approximately 6.9 months. The majority of expanded thyroid clonotypes above 0.001 also appeared in blood. Ophthalmopathy stood apart from stable hyperthyroidism in a 13 V-J model.

The CDR3 regions of TCR beta were amplified from RNA transcripts. HTBI primers drove first-round RT-PCR of the TCR CDR3. MiXCR, applied by TCRdb to the multiplex PCR reads, yields one record per CDR3 protein. The sample yields 650,000 to 850,000 distinct CDR3 sequences, under 20% seen once. This clonotype was observed many times. The antigen remains unidentified. The CDR3 sequence is 15 residues long. Between the trimmed V and J ends, which lost 1 base and 2 bases, there was a span of 12 bases. Germline assignment: CDR1 SGHRS and CDR2 YFSETQ. Exclusions: uncontrolled infection, other autoimmune disease, pregnancy, lactation.

Sequencing was done on a sample of blood. V is TRBV5-1 and J is TRBJ1-2; no reliable D call. This clonotype was sampled from a woman in her fifties or sixties with Graves' hyperthyroidism that later progressed to Graves' ophthalmopathy. CDR3 in amino acids: CASSLRERVNYGYTF. The CDR3 nucleotides read TGCGCCAGCAGCTTGAGAGAGAGGGTAAACTATGGCTACACCTTC.